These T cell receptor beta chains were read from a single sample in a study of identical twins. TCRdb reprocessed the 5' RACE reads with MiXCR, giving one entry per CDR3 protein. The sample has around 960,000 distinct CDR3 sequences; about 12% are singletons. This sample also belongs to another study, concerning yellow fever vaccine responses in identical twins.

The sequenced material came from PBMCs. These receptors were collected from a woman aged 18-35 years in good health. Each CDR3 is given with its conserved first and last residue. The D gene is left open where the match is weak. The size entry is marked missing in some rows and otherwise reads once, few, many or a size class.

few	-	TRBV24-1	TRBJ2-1	TGTGCCACCAGTGATTTGCAGTTCGCCAACAATGAGCAGTTCTTC	CATSDLQFANNEQFF
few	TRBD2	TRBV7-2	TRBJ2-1	TGTGCCAGCAGCTCAGCCCAGCCGGGACTAGCGGGTAATGAGCAGTTCTTC	CASSSAQPGLAGNEQFF
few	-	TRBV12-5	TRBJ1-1	TGTGCTAGTGGTTCCAGGGGATTGAACACTGAAGCTTTCTTT	CASGSRGLNTEAFF
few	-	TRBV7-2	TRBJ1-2	TGTGCCAGCAGCTTATCCCCGGTCTTTTATGGCTACACCTTC	CASSLSPVFYGYTF
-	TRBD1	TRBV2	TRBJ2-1	TGTGCCAGCAGTGGGGACAGGGTCAATGAGCAGTTCTTC	CASSGDRVNEQFF
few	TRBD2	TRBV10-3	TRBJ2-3	TGTGCCATCAGCGGGAGACTAGCGGGAGCGGATACGCAGTATTTT	CAISGRLAGADTQYF
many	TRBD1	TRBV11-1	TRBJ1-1	TGTGCCAGCAGCGGGCGGGAGTGGCAGGGGGCCCGGAACACTGAAGCTTTCTTT	CASSGREWQGARNTEAFF
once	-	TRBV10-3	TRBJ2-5	TGTGCCATCAGTGAGCTAGCCGGGGAGACCCAGTACTTC	CAISELAGETQYF
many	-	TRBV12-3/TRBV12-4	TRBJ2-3	TGTGCCAGCAGCCGAGTCCCGGATACGCAGTATTTT	CASSRVPDTQYF
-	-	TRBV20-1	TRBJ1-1	TGCAGTGCTAGAGGGGCAGGGGTGAACACTGAAGCTTTCTTT	CSARGAGVNTEAFF
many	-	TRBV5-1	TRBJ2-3	TGCGCCAGCAGCGCGAACAGGGCTAACACAGATACGCAGTATTTT	CASSANRANTDTQYF
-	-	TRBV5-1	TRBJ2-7	TGCGCCAGCGGGAGAAACAGTCCCTCCGAGCAGTACTTC	CASGRNSPSEQYF
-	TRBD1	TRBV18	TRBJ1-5	TGTGCCAGCTCACCACAAGGGGGCGTGGGACAGCCCCAGCATTTT	CASSPQGGVGQPQHF
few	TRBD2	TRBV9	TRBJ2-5	TGTGCCAGCAGACACACGACTAGCGAGAAAGAGACCCAGTACTTC	CASRHTTSEKETQYF
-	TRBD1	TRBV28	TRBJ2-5	TGTGCCAGCGGGGACAGAAAACAAGAGACCCAGTACTTC	CASGDRKQETQYF
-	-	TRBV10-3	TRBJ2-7	TGTGCCATCAGTGAGCAAAGGGCCTCCTACGAGCAGTACTTC	CAISEQRASYEQYF
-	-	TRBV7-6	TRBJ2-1	TGTGCCAGCAGCTTAGCCCTGAGTATGTTGGATGAGCAGTTCTTC	CASSLALSMLDEQFF
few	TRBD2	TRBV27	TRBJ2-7	TGTGCCAGCAGTTTATCCCCCGTGGGGGGGTCCCGGAGGGAGCAGTACTTC	CASSLSPVGGSRREQYF
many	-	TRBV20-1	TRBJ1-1	TGCAGTGGAGGGAGGGGGACTGAAGCTTTCTTT	CSGGRGTEAFF
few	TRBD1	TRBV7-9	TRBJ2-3	TGTGCCAGCAGCTTACCACAGGGGCGCCCAGATACGCAGTATTTT	CASSLPQGRPDTQYF
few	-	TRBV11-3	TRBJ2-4	TGTGCCAGCAGCCCCGAAGCCAAAAACATTCAGTACTTC	CASSPEAKNIQYF
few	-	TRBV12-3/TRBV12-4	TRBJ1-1	TGTGCCAGCAGACCGCTGAACACTGAAGCTTTCTTT	CASRPLNTEAFF
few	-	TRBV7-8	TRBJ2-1	TGTGCCAGCAGCTTACTTCAGTGGGCCTACAATGAGCAGTTCTTC	CASSLLQWAYNEQFF
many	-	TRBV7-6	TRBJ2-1	TGTGCCAGCAGCTTAGAGGTTTACCTAGAGCAGTTCTTC	CASSLEVYLEQFF
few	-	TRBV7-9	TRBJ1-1	TGTGCCAGCAGCTTTAGTGGGTGGGGAAACACTGAAGCTTTCTTT	CASSFSGWGNTEAFF
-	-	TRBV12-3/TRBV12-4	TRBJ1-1	TGTGCCAGCAGTTCCTCACGGATAAGCGCTTTCTTT	CASSSSRISAFF
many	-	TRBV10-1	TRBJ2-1	TGCGCCCCCGGTCGACACAATGAGCAGTTCTTC	CAPGRHNEQFF
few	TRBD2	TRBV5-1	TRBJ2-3	TGCGCCAGCAGGCTGGGGACTAGCGGGAGCACAGATACGCAGTATTTT	CASRLGTSGSTDTQYF
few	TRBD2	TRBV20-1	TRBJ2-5	TGCAGTGCCATGACTAGCGGGAGGATAGAGACCCAGTACTTC	CSAMTSGRIETQYF
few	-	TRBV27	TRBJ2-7	TGTGCCAGCAGCCCCTCCCTTGGGGGACGAGCTTACGAGCAGTACTTC	CASSPSLGGRAYEQYF
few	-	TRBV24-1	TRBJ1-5	TGTGCCACCAGTGATTTCGGGAGCAATCAGCCCCAGCATTTT	CATSDFGSNQPQHF
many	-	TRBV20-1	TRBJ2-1	TGCAGTGCTAGAGTACTAGCTGCCAATGAGCAGTTCTTC	CSARVLAANEQFF